This T cell receptor beta chain was captured by sequencing in a study of OX40 agonist ivuxolimab in advanced cancers. Assay used: immunoSEQ multiplex PCR; TCRdb lists only in-frame clones, some missing. Among over 150,000 clones listed, 94% were seen once. Sample: CD4+ or CD8+ T cells sorted from blood, taken in a trial of the OX40 agonist ivuxolimab. This sequence originates from an adult with an advanced solid tumor such as melanoma, head and neck, liver or kidney cancer.

The DNA for the CDR3 is TGTGCCAGCTCACCCCCAACGACAGGGCGCTTAATGAATGGCTACACCTTC. Translation gives CASSPPTTGRLMNGYTF. The gene calls are TRBV18 and TRBJ1-2; TRBD1 agrees at 7 bases. CDR3 length: 17 residues. Germline V lookup: CDR1 KGHSH, CDR2 LQKENI. V was clipped by 3 bases and J by 6 bases; unmatched bases: 16. Drawing the rest from reference TRBV18 and TRBJ1-2, the complete variable domain is NAGVMQNPRHLVRRRGQEARLRCSPMKGHSHVYWYRQLPEEGLKFMVYLQKENIIDESGMPKERFSAEFPKEGPSILRIQQVVRGDSAAYFCASSPPTTGRLMNGYTFGSGTRLTVV.